This TCR beta chain comes out of a study of blood T cell repertoires in COVID-19. Study at large: COVID-19 samples collected from the United States, Italy and Spain covered acute and convalescent phases. From T cells, B-cell-depleted T cells, or PBMCs came the material, which was cDNA or gDNA.

One Seattle source followed patients from active infection through their disease course. In the original analysis: The authors estimated nucleated cell counts from reference gene primer amplification. Repertoires were generated with immunoSEQ multiplex PCR, while TCRdb's copy carries only in-frame clones and drops some. D and trimming come from the DNA, and the V and J calls and clone size come from that table. The sample has around 37,000 clones; roughly 70% are singletons. Germline CDR1 SGHVS, CDR2 FQNEAQ. The V segment lost 4 bases and the J segment 4 bases; nucleotides outside the gene matches: 5. The CDR3 runs to 14 residues.

The receptor was derived from a man aged 65-85 years with COVID-19, enrolled during active disease. J is TRBJ2-7 and V is TRBV7-8, with TRBD2 matching 9 bases. Sequences were obtained from peripheral blood. CDR3 sequence: CASSYLAGIYEQYF. The CDR3 nucleotides are TGTGCCAGCAGCTACCTAGCGGGGATTTACGAGCAGTACTTC.